These T cell receptor beta chains were read from a single sample in a study of T cell responses to AZD1222 COVID-19 vaccine. Sequencing was performed with immunoSEQ multiplex PCR; in TCRdb, only in-frame clones are kept and a portion is missing. The sample has about 88,000 clones; 89% are singletons. The material sequenced was peripheral blood, taken on day 0 of AZD1222 vaccination. The receptors derive from an adult in good health. Each CDR3 is given without its conserved first and last residue. The order of the fields is V gene, J gene, CDR3 protein.

>TRBV7-9|TRBJ1-5
ASSLGADYSNQPQH
>TRBV9|TRBJ1-1
ASSPRTGRMDTEAF
>TRBV27|TRBJ1-1
ASSSGLRVTEAF
>TRBV18|TRBJ1-4
ASSTQKTGVNEKLF
>TRBV5-6|TRBJ1-5
ASSLTFGPGGNQPQH
>TRBV30|TRBJ2-7
AWNLGQGAYEQY
>TRBV5-1|TRBJ2-3
ASSPGTLLTDTQY
>TRBV7-3|TRBJ1-3
ASSLTGGSGNTIY
>TRBV7-2|TRBJ2-2
ASSLARRENTGELF
>TRBV7-2|TRBJ2-7
ASSLGLGQSFYEQY
>TRBV6-2/TRBV6-3|TRBJ1-2
ASSYTGQGMNGYT
>TRBV6-5|TRBJ2-1
ASADREIWYEQF
>TRBV5-1|TRBJ2-1
ASSFLAGDNEQF
>TRBV11-2|TRBJ2-3
ASSLSVGTTDTQY
>TRBV18|TRBJ2-2
ASSPPKGQDLTGELF
>TRBV5-1|TRBJ1-4
ASSRSEAGKEKLF
>TRBV7-2|TRBJ1-5
ASSLGRGGQPQH
>TRBV6-2/TRBV6-3|TRBJ1-2
ASSYSRTGDYGYT
>TRBV14|TRBJ2-7
ASSQAGGLYEQY
>TRBV3-1/TRBV3-2|TRBJ2-3
ASSHRAGTDTQY
>TRBV18|TRBJ2-6
ASSTGQSSGANVLT
>TRBV6-5|TRBJ2-7
ASSPAGPTYEQY
>TRBV19|TRBJ2-1
ASSVTYNEQF
>TRBV3-1/TRBV3-2|TRBJ1-5
ASSQDDGQPQH
>TRBV3-1/TRBV3-2|TRBJ2-3
ASSQGVADTQY
>TRBV19|TRBJ2-1
ASSILRGSGNEQF
>TRBV29-1|TRBJ1-4
SGQGPINEKLF
>TRBV2|TRBJ2-7
ASRDSGGAREQY
>TRBV18|TRBJ1-3
ASSPQQGASSGNTIY
>TRBV18|TRBJ1-1
ASSPALQNTEAF
>TRBV27|TRBJ2-7
ASSGLGVREQY
>TRBV10-3|TRBJ2-3
AISPTGEDTQY
>TRBV5-1|TRBJ2-7
ASSFNDGAYEQY
>TRBV5-1|TRBJ1-2
ASSPTAANYGYT
>TRBV5-8|TRBJ1-1
ASSPRTGFREAF
>TRBV5-1|TRBJ1-6
ASSLGTGQESPLH
>TRBV5-1|TRBJ2-2
ASSPSGGNTGELF
>TRBV11-2|TRBJ2-5
ASSLVGTSQETQY